These T cell receptor beta chains were read from a single sample in a study of blood T cell repertoires in COVID-19. The table came from immunoSEQ multiplex PCR; TCRdb's copy has only in-frame clones and leaves some out. This table holds 300,000 to 400,000 clones, 75% to 90% found once. Material: peripheral blood. The receptors derive from a woman aged 55-70 years with COVID-19, enrolled during active disease. Each CDR3 is given with its conserved first and last residue. A D gene is named only where the DNA matches it firmly. The size field is filled for only some rows; it gives once, few, many or a size class.

J: TRBJ1-2
D: .
size: .
V: TRBV18
CDR3: CASSPQTRAGQKGDYGYTF
DNA: TGTGCCAGCTCACCACAAACCAGGGCAGGGCAGAAAGGGGACTATGGCTACACCTTC

J: TRBJ1-2
D: .
size: few
V: TRBV7-9
CDR3: CASSLATGSGYTF
DNA: TGTGCCAGCAGCTTGGCGACAGGCTCTGGCTACACCTTC

J: TRBJ2-3
D: .
size: .
V: TRBV11-2
CDR3: CASSPDYGFADTQYF
DNA: TGTGCCAGCAGCCCAGACTACGGGTTCGCAGATACGCAGTATTTT

J: TRBJ1-5
D: .
size: .
V: TRBV5-4
CDR3: CASSLAFGGNQPQHF
DNA: TGTGCCAGCAGCTTGGCCTTTGGAGGTAATCAGCCCCAGCATTTT

J: TRBJ2-3
D: TRBD2
size: .
V: TRBV10-3
CDR3: CAISDQGLAGAYTDTQYF
DNA: TGTGCCATCAGTGACCAGGGACTAGCGGGGGCCTACACAGATACGCAGTATTTT

J: TRBJ2-5
D: .
size: .
V: TRBV7-2
CDR3: CASSLGLTEETQYF
DNA: TGTGCCAGCAGCCTCGGACTGACGGAAGAGACCCAGTACTTC

J: TRBJ1-5
D: .
size: .
V: TRBV7-2
CDR3: CASSGSTRSNQPQHF
DNA: TGTGCCAGCAGCGGGAGCACTCGTAGCAATCAGCCCCAGCATTTT

J: TRBJ2-6
D: TRBD1
size: once
V: TRBV6-4
CDR3: CASSDRAYSGANVLTF
DNA: TGTGCCTCATCAGACAGGGCCTACTCTGGGGCCAACGTCCTGACTTTC

J: TRBJ1-3
D: .
size: .
V: TRBV4-3
CDR3: CASSQGSSGVFGNTIYF
DNA: TGCGCCAGCAGCCAAGGTAGTTCAGGGGTCTTTGGAAACACCATATATTTT

J: TRBJ1-2
D: TRBD1
size: .
V: TRBV12-3/TRBV12-4
CDR3: CASSLEGAGGYTF
DNA: TGTGCCAGCAGTTTAGAGGGGGCAGGGGGCTACACCTTC

J: TRBJ2-1
D: TRBD2
size: .
V: TRBV27
CDR3: CASSLYGGGVSYNEQFF
DNA: TGTGCCAGCAGTCTCTACGGCGGGGGAGTCTCCTACAATGAGCAGTTCTTC

J: TRBJ1-6
D: .
size: .
V: TRBV9
CDR3: CASSSQGSNSPLHF
DNA: TGTGCCAGCAGCTCACAGGGTAGTAATTCACCCCTCCACTTT

J: TRBJ2-2
D: .
size: .
V: TRBV2
CDR3: CASSVEGELFF
DNA: TGTGCCAGCAGTGTGGAGGGGGAGCTGTTTTTT

J: TRBJ2-3
D: .
size: few
V: TRBV7-6
CDR3: CASSLQLLGTDTQYF
DNA: TGTGCCAGCAGCTTACAGTTATTGGGCACAGATACGCAGTATTTT

J: TRBJ1-1
D: TRBD1
size: .
V: TRBV20-1
CDR3: CSASQGVTEAFF
DNA: TGCAGTGCTAGTCAGGGGGTCACTGAAGCTTTCTTT

J: TRBJ2-7
D: .
size: .
V: TRBV19
CDR3: CASSIIGGSYEQYF
DNA: TGTGCCAGTAGTATAATAGGGGGCTCCTACGAGCAGTACTTC

J: TRBJ2-7
D: .
size: .
V: TRBV4-1
CDR3: CASSQLRTDYEQYF
DNA: TGCGCCAGCAGCCAACTTCGGACAGACTACGAGCAGTACTTC

J: TRBJ2-1
D: TRBD2
size: .
V: TRBV9
CDR3: CASSVGGGINNEQFF
DNA: TGTGCCAGCAGCGTAGGCGGGGGGATTAACAATGAGCAGTTCTTC

J: TRBJ2-1
D: .
size: .
V: TRBV19
CDR3: CASSNGGNEQFF
DNA: TGTGCCAGTAGTAATGGCGGCAATGAGCAGTTCTTC

J: TRBJ2-7
D: .
size: .
V: TRBV4-1
CDR3: CASSQDLAGGDEQYF
DNA: TGCGCCAGCAGCCAAGATCTCGCTGGAGGCGACGAGCAGTACTTC

J: TRBJ1-5
D: TRBD1
size: .
V: TRBV6-6
CDR3: CASSYLRTGSNQPQHF
DNA: TGTGCCAGCAGTTACCTACGGACAGGGAGCAATCAGCCCCAGCATTTT

J: TRBJ2-5
D: TRBD1
size: once
V: TRBV27
CDR3: CASSPTGETQYF
DNA: TGTGCCAGCAGTCCGACAGGGGAGACCCAGTACTTC

J: TRBJ1-1
D: .
size: .
V: TRBV7-3
CDR3: CASSRSGNTEAFF
DNA: TGTGCCAGCAGCAGATCAGGGAACACTGAAGCTTTCTTT

J: TRBJ1-5
D: TRBD1
size: .
V: TRBV29-1
CDR3: CSVLTGKGQPQHF
DNA: TGCAGCGTCCTGACAGGGAAGGGTCAGCCCCAGCATTTT

J: TRBJ2-1
D: TRBD2
size: few
V: TRBV4-1
CDR3: CASSPSWTSGGLNEQFF
DNA: TGCGCCAGCAGCCCCAGCTGGACTAGCGGGGGCCTCAATGAGCAGTTCTTC

J: TRBJ1-1
D: .
size: .
V: TRBV2
CDR3: CASRGGYTEAFF
DNA: TGTGCCAGCAGGGGGGGTTACACTGAAGCTTTCTTT

J: TRBJ2-1
D: .
size: .
V: TRBV18
CDR3: CASSPQENYNEQFF
DNA: TGTGCCAGCTCGCCCCAGGAAAACTACAATGAGCAGTTCTTC

J: TRBJ1-4
D: .
size: .
V: TRBV5-1
CDR3: CASSLFSNEKLFF
DNA: TGCGCCAGCAGCTTGTTCAGTAATGAAAAACTGTTTTTT

J: TRBJ1-2
D: TRBD1
size: .
V: TRBV11-2
CDR3: CASSLLGQDDYGYTF
DNA: TGTGCCAGCAGCTTACTAGGACAGGACGACTATGGCTACACCTTC

J: TRBJ1-5
D: TRBD1
size: .
V: TRBV23-1
CDR3: CASSHRPTGGVGQPQHF
DNA: TGCGCCAGCAGTCATAGACCGACAGGGGGAGTGGGTCAGCCCCAGCATTTT

J: TRBJ2-2
D: TRBD2
size: .
V: TRBV3-1/TRBV3-2
CDR3: CASSQEGWTSGNTGELFF
DNA: TGTGCCAGCAGCCAAGAGGGGTGGACTAGCGGAAACACCGGGGAGCTGTTTTTT

J: TRBJ1-5
D: .
size: .
V: TRBV30
CDR3: CAWSVRLHQPQHF
DNA: TGTGCCTGGAGTGTACGGTTACATCAGCCCCAGCATTTT

J: TRBJ2-1
D: .
size: .
V: TRBV2
CDR3: CATAGYNEQFF
DNA: TGTGCCACCGCCGGGTACAATGAGCAGTTCTTC

J: TRBJ2-3
D: TRBD1
size: .
V: TRBV15
CDR3: CALSDRGGDTQYF
DNA: TGTGCCCTATCGGACAGGGGAGGAGATACGCAGTATTTT

J: TRBJ1-6
D: .
size: .
V: TRBV10-1
CDR3: CASSDRSNSPLHF
DNA: TGCGCCAGCAGTGACAGGTCTAATTCACCCCTCCACTTT

J: TRBJ2-3
D: .
size: once
V: TRBV6-4
CDR3: CASSEQGDTQYF
DNA: TGTGCCAGCAGTGAACAGGGAGATACGCAGTATTTT

J: TRBJ1-5
D: .
size: .
V: TRBV3-1/TRBV3-2
CDR3: CASSQTRDQPQHF
DNA: TGTGCCAGCAGCCAAACTCGGGATCAGCCCCAGCATTTT

J: TRBJ1-1
D: TRBD1
size: .
V: TRBV19
CDR3: CASSSQGAGTEAFF
DNA: TGTGCCAGTAGTTCCCAGGGGGCAGGGACTGAAGCTTTCTTT

J: TRBJ2-7
D: TRBD2
size: once
V: TRBV20-1
CDR3: CSASSGGSYEQYF
DNA: TGCAGTGCTAGTAGCGGGGGTTCCTACGAGCAGTACTTC

J: TRBJ2-1
D: .
size: .
V: TRBV5-4
CDR3: CASSLLNSYEQFF
DNA: TGTGCCAGCAGCTTGTTGAACTCGTATGAGCAGTTCTTC

J: TRBJ2-1
D: .
size: .
V: TRBV12-3/TRBV12-4
CDR3: CASSLATGQFF
DNA: TGTGCCAGCAGTTTAGCGACGGGGCAGTTCTTC

J: TRBJ1-1
D: TRBD1
size: .
V: TRBV11-3
CDR3: CASSLSGTGGGRAFF
DNA: TGTGCCAGCAGCTTATCAGGGACAGGGGGCGGTCGGGCTTTCTTT

J: TRBJ1-5
D: .
size: .
V: TRBV5-1
CDR3: CASSLGYGGGQPQHF
DNA: TGCGCCAGCAGCTTGGGTTATGGGGGCGGTCAGCCCCAGCATTTT

J: TRBJ2-7
D: TRBD2
size: .
V: TRBV3-1/TRBV3-2
CDR3: CASSQREGHEQYF
DNA: TGTGCCAGCAGCCAAAGGGAGGGCCACGAGCAGTACTTC

J: TRBJ1-5
D: .
size: .
V: TRBV30
CDR3: CAWGQLSNQPQHF
DNA: TGTGCCTGGGGACAACTTAGCAATCAGCCCCAGCATTTT